This T cell receptor beta chain was sequenced for a study of CD8 T cells in Susac syndrome (dated by TCRdb to between 2018 and 2020). About the full investigation: Among the sequenced Susac syndrome patients, about 6 had clinically active disease and about eight were in clinical remission. At blood withdrawal, Susac syndrome patients were therapy-naive, treated with corticosteroids (with IVIg additionally given to some), or treated with IVIg alone. The study used repertoire sequencing to test whether antigen drove CD8+ T cell activation and differentiation in Susac syndrome.

Overall results and qualifications from the work: In the CD4+ T cell repertoire of Susac syndrome patients, clonal expansion was not detected. The TCR sequencing and HLA analysis was acknowledged to have included a relatively small number of individuals.

RNA was extracted with the RNeasy kit and about 0.5 to 1 ug was reverse transcribed using random hexamers. TCR beta CDR3 regions were amplified with the immunoSEQ multiplex PCR assay covering 54 Vbeta and 13 Jbeta segments. PCR amplification bias was corrected using a synthetic template baseline for primer optimization and computational correction. In the original analysis: Reads were annotated to V, D and J genes per IMGT and analyzed with immunoSEQ Analyzer, keeping only productive sequences. Clonality was calculated as one minus the Shannon entropy normalized by log2 of the number of productive unique sequences. Public and private clones were assessed among the 100 most prevalent clones of each patient and control. Susac-specific clones were defined as absent from healthy and MS cohorts, over a thousand published viral clones and other ImmuneACCESS disease sequences. TCRdb itself trimmed the public reads at Q25 with fastp, ran MiXCR and retained productive beta chains. When rows share a CDR3 protein, they turn into one entry using the most common DNA and genes. For this entry, the V and J calls and clone size follow TCRdb and not the study's own pipeline. The table for this sample lists 200,000 to 300,000 distinct CDR3 sequences; 90% to 96% of them were counted only once. The ten largest clones take up 0.1% of the sample.

Peripheral blood CD8+ and CD4+ T cells from healthy donors, Susac syndrome patients and multiple sclerosis patients were profiled using high-throughput TCR beta sequencing. Susac syndrome patients met recently defined diagnostic criteria for definite or probable disease. CD8+ TEMRA cells were enriched by FACS, while bulk CD8+ and CD4+ T cells were purified by magnetic negative isolation. Blood was collected in EDTA tubes and processed within 24 hours, with PBMCs isolated through density gradient centrifugation. PBMCs intended for TCR sequencing were cryopreserved in liquid nitrogen and were subsequently thawed in a 37 degrees C water bath. The sorted or isolated CD4+, CD8+ and CD8+ TEMRA cells had a purity of 90% or higher. With respect to this clonotype: Its recognized antigen is unknown. No base quality information exists; no much larger clone differs at one position.

The receptor comes from a human donor with Susac syndrome. Material for sequencing was CD4+ T cells from PBMCs.

The DNA reads TGCAGCGTCGCCCTAACTGGGACTAGCGGACCGCGCTACAATGAGCAGTTCTTC. This sequence encodes CSVALTGTSGPRYNEQFF. Recombination linked TRBV29-1 to TRBJ2-1; the central 11 bases match TRBD2. V ends up 6 bases short and J 3 bases short, with an unmatched junction base count of 16. CDR1 and CDR2 are read off the germline V gene as SQVTM and ANQGSEA. The CDR3 goes from the cysteine to the phenylalanine over 18 residues. The kept DNA is CDR3 alone, 54 bases in frame from the first base.